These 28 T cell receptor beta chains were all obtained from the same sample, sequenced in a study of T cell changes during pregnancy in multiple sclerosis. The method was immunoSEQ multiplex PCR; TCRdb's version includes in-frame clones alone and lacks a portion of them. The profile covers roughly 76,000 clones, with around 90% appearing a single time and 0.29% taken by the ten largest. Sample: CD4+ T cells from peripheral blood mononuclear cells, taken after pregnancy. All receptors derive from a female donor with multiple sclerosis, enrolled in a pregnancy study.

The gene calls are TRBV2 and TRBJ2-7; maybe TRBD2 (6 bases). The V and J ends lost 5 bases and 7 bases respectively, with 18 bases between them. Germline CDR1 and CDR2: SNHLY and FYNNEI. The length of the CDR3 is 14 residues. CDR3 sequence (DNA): TGTGCCAGCAGTATCCAGCGGTGGGGAGGTGAGCAGTACTTC. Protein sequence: CASSIQRWGGEQYF.

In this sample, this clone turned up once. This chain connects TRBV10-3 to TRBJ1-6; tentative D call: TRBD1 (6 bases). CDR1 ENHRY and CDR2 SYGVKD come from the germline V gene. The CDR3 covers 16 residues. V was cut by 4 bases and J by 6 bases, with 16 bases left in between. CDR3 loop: CAISAYPQGFNSPLHF. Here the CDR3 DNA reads TGTGCCATCAGTGCTTACCCGCAGGGGTTTAATTCACCCCTCCACTTT.

Here the CDR3 reads CSVRFQGTHEQYF. CDR3 DNA sequence: TGCAGCGTCCGATTTCAGGGGACGCACGAGCAGTACTTC. The chain uses TRBV29-1 and TRBJ2-7, with D perhaps TRBD1 (6 bases). With 6 bases removed from V and 5 bases from J, the gap between germline ends came to 17 bases. The CDR3 covers 13 residues. Per the germline V gene, CDR1 is SQVTM and CDR2 is ANQGSEA.

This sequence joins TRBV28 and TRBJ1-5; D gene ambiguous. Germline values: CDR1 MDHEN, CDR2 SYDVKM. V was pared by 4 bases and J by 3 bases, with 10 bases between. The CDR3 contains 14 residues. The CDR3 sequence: CASSSPGHNQPQHF. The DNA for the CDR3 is TGTGCCAGCAGTTCACCCGGTCACAATCAGCCCCAGCATTTT.

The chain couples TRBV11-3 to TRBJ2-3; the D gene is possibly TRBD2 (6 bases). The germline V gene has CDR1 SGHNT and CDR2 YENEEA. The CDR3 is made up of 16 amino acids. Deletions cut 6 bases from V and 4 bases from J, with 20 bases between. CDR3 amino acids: CASSPGNGGFPDTQYF. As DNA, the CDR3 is TGTGCCAGCAGTCCTGGGAATGGGGGGTTCCCAGATACGCAGTATTTT.

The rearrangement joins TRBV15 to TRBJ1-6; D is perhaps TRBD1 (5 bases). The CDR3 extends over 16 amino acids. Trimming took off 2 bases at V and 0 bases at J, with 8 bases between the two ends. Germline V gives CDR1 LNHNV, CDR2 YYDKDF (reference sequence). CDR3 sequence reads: CATSRRGSSYNSPLHF. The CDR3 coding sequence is TGTGCCACCAGCAGAAGGGGAAGCTCCTATAATTCACCCCTCCACTTT.

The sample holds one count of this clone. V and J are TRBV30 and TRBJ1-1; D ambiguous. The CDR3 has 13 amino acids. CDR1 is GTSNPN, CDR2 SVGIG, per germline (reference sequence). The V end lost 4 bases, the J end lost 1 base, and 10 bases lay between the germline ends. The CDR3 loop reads CAWTGDPNTEAFF. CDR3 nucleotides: TGTGCCTGGACGGGAGATCCGAACACTGAAGCTTTCTTT. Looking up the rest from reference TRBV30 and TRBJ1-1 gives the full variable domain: SQTIHQWPATLVQPVGSPLSLECTVEGTSNPNLYWYRQAAGRGLQLLFYSVGIGQISSEVPQNLSASRPQDRQFILSSKKLLLSDSGFYLCAWTGDPNTEAFFGQGTRLTVV.

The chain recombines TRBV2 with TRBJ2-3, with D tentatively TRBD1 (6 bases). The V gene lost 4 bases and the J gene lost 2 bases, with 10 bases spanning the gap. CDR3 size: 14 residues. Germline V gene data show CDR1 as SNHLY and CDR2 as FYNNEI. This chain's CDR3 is CASSAWDTTDTQYF. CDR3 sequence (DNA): TGTGCCAGCAGTGCTTGGGACACCACAGATACGCAGTATTTT.

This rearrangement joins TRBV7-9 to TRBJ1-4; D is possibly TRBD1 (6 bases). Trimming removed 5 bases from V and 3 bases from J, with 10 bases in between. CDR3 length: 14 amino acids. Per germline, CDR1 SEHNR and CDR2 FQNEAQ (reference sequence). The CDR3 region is CASSPGQSNEKLFF. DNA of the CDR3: TGTGCCAGCAGCCCCGGACAGTCTAATGAAAAACTGTTTTTT.

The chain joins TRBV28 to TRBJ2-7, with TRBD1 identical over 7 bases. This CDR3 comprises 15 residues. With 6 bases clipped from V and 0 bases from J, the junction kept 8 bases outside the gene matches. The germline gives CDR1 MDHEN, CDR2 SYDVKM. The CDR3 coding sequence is TGTGCCAGCAGCTACAGGGGATCGCTCTCCTACGAGCAGTACTTC. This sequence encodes CASSYRGSLSYEQYF. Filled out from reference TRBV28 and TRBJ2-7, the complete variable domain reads DVKVTQSSRYLVKRTGEKVFLECVQDMDHENMFWYRQDPGLGLRLIYFSYDVKMKEKGDIPEGYSVSREKKERFSLILESASTNQTSMYLCASSYRGSLSYEQYFGPGTRLTVT.

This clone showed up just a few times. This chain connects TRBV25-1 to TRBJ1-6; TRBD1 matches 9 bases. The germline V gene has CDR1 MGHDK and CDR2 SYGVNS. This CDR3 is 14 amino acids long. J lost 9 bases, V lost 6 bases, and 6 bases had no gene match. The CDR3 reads CASRSGTGSSPLHF. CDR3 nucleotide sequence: TGTGCCAGCAGGTCCGGGACAGGGAGTTCACCCCTCCACTTT.

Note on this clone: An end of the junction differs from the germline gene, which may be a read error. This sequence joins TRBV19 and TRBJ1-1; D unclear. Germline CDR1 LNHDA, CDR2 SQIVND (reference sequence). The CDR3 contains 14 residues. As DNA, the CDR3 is TGTGCAAGTAGTAGAGACACGAACGGACTTGAAGCTTTCTTT. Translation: CASSRDTNGLEAFF.

The CDR3 DNA reads TGTGCCAGCAGCCCGCAGACGGGGGGCGAGCAGTACTTC. It translates to CASSPQTGGEQYF. This chain uses TRBV5-4 with TRBJ2-7, with 7 bases matching TRBD2. Germline assignment: CDR1 SGHNT and CDR2 YYREEE (reference sequence). The CDR3 runs to 13 residues. Trimming removed 4 bases from V and 6 bases from J; junction bases left unmatched: 7.

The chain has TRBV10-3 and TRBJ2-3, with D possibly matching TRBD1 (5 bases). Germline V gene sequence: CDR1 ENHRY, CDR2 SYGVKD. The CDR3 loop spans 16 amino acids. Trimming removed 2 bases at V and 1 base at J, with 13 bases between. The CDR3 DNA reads TGTGCCATCAGTGAGCTGGCCGGACAAGGCACAGATACGCAGTATTTT. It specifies CAISELAGQGTDTQYF.

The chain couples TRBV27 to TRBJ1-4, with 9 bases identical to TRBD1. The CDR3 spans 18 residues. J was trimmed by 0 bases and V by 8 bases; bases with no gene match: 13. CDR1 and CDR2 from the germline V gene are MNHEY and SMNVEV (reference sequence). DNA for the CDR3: TGTGCCAGCGGGCCCATTCGACAGGGGGGACCAACTAATGAAAAACTGTTTTTT. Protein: CASGPIRQGGPTNEKLFF. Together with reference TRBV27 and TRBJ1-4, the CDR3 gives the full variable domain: EAQVTQNPRYLITVTGKKLTVTCSQNMNHEYMSWYRQDPGLGLRQIYYSMNVEVTDKGDVPEGYKVSRKEKRNFPLILESPSPNQTSLYFCASGPIRQGGPTNEKLFFGSGTQLSVL.

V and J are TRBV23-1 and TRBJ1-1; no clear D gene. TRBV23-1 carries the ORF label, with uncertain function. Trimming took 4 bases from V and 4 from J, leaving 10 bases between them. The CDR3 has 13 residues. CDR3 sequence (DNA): TGCGCCAGCAGTCGGGCAGAGAGCACTGAAGCTTTCTTT. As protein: CASSRAESTEAFF.

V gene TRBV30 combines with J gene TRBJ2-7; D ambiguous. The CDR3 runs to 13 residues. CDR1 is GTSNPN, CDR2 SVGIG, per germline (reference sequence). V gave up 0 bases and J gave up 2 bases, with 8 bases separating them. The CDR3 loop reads CAWSVKGAYEQYF. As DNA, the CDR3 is TGTGCCTGGAGTGTAAAAGGAGCCTACGAGCAGTACTTC.

CDR3 nucleotide sequence: TGCGCCAGCAGCCGCCGACCGACAGGGAGTGTCACAGATACGCAGTATTTT. This gives the protein CASSRRPTGSVTDTQYF. This chain links TRBV5-1 with TRBJ2-3, with 7 bases lining up with TRBD1. This CDR3 is built from 17 residues. Germline trimming cut 4 bases from V and 2 bases from J; bases unmatched to any gene: 13. Per the germline V gene, CDR1 is SGHRS and CDR2 is YFSETQ.

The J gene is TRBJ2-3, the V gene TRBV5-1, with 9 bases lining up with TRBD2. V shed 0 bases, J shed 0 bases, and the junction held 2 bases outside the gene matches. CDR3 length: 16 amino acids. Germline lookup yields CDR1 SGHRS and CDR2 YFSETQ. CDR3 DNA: TGCGCCAGCAGCTTGGAGACTAGCGGTAGCACAGATACGCAGTATTTT. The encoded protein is CASSLETSGSTDTQYF.

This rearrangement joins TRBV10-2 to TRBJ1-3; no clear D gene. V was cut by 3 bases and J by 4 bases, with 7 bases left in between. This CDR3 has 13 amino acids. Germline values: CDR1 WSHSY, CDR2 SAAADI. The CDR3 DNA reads TGCGCCAGCAGTGAACTGAAGGGAAACACCATATATTTT. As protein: CASSELKGNTIYF.

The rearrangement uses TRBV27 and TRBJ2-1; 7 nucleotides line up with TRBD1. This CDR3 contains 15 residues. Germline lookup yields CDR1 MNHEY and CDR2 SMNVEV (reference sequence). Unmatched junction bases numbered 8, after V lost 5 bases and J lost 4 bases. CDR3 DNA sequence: TGTGCCAGCAGTCAAGAAAGGGGGCCTTACAATGAGCAGTTCTTC. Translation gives CASSQERGPYNEQFF.

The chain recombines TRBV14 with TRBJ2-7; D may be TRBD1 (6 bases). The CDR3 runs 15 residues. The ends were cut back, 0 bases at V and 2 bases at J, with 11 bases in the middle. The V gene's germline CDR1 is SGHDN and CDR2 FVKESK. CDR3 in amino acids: CASSQDRGSTYEQYF. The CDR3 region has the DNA TGTGCCAGCAGCCAAGACAGGGGATCCACCTACGAGCAGTACTTC.

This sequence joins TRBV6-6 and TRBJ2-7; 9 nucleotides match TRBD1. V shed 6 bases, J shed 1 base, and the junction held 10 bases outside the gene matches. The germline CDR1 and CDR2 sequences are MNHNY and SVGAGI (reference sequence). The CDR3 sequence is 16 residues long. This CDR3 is CASSADRDRVSYEQYF. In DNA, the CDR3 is TGTGCCAGCAGCGCAGACCGGGACAGGGTTTCCTACGAGCAGTACTTC.

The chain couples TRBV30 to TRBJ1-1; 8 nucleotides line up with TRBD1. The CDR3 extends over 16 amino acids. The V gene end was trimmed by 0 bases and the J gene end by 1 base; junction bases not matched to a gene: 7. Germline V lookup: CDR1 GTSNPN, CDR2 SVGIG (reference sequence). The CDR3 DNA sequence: TGTGCCTGGAGTGTTTCTCAGGGGGCACCGAACACTGAAGCTTTCTTT. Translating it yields CAWSVSQGAPNTEAFF.

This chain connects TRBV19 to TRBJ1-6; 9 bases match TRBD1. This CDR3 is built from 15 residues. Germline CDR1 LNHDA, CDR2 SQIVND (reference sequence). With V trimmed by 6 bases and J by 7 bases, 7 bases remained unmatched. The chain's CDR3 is CASRPGQGRNSPLHF. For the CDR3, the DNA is TGTGCCAGTAGACCGGGACAGGGAAGGAATTCACCCCTCCACTTT.

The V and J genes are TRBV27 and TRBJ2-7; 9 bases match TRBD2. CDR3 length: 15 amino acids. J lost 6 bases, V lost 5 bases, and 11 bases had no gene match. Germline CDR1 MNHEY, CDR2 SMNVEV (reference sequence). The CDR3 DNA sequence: TGTGCCAGCAGTGTTCGGACCGGGACTAGCCTCGAGCAGTACTTC. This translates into CASSVRTGTSLEQYF.

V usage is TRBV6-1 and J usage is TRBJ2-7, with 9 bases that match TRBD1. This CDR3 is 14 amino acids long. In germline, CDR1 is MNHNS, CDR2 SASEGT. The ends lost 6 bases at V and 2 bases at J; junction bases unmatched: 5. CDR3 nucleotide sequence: TGTGCCAGCAGGAAGGGACAGGGAGCCTACGAGCAGTACTTC. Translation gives CASRKGQGAYEQYF.

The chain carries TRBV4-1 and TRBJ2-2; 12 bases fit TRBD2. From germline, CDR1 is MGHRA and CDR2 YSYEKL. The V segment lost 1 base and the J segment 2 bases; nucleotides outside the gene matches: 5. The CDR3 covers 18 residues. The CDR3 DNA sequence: TGCGCCAGCAGCCAAGGACTAGCGGGGGAGCCTAACACCGGGGAGCTGTTTTTT. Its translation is CASSQGLAGEPNTGELFF.